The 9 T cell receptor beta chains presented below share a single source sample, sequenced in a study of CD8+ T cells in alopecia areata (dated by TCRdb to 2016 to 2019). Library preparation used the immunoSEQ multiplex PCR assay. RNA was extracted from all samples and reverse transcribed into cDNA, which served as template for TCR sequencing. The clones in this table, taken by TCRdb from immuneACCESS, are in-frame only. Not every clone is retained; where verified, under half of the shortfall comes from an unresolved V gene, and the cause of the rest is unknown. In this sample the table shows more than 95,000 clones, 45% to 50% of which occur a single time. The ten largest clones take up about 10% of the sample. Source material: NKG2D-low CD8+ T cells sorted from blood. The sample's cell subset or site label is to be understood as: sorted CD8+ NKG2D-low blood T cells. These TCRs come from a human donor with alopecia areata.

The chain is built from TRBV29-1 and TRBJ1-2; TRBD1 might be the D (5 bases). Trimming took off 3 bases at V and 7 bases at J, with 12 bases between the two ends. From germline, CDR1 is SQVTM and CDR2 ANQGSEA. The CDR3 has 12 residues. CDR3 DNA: TGCAGCGTTGACACGGGACTCTCTGGCTACACCTTC. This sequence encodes CSVDTGLSGYTF.

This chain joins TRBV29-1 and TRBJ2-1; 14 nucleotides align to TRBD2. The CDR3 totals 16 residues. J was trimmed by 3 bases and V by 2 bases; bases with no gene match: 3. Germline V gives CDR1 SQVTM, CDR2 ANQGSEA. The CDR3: CSVEPGTSGSYNEQFF. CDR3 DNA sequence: TGCAGCGTTGAACCAGGGACTAGCGGGAGCTACAATGAGCAGTTCTTC.

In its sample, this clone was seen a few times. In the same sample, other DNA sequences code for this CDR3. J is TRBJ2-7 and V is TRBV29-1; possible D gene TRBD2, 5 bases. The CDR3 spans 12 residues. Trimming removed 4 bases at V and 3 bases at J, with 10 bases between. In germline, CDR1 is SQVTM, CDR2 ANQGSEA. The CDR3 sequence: CSVVPGGYEQYF. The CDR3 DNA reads TGCAGCGTTGTGCCAGGAGGCTACGAGCAGTACTTC.

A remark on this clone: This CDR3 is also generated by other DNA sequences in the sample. The CDR3 spells CSVGDSYNEQFF. In nucleotides, the CDR3 is TGCAGCGTAGGGGACAGCTACAATGAGCAGTTCTTC. The rearrangement joins TRBV29-1 to TRBJ2-1; 7 bases agree with TRBD1. Germline V CDR1 and CDR2: SQVTM, ANQGSEA. Unmatched junction bases numbered 2, after V lost 6 bases and J lost 3 bases. This CDR3 contains 12 residues.

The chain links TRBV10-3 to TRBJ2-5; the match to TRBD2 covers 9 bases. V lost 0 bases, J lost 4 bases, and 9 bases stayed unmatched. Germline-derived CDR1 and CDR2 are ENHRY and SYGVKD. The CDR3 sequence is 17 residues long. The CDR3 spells CAISESGGLAGPETQYF. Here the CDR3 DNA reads TGTGCCATCAGTGAGTCGGGAGGGCTAGCGGGGCCAGAGACCCAGTACTTC.

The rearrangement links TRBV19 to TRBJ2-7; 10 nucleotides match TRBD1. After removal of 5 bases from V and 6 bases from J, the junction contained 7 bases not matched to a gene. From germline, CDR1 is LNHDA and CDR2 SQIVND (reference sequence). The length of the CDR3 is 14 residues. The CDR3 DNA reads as TGTGCCAGTAGTGAGCCGGGACAGGGGAGCGAGCAGTACTTC. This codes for CASSEPGQGSEQYF.

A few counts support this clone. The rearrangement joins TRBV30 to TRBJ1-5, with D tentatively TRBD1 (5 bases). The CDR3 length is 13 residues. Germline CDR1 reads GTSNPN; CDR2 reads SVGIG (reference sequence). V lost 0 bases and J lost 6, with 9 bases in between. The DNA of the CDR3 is TGTGCCTGGAGTGTGGGGGATGGTCAGCCCCAGCATTTT. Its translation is CAWSVGDGQPQHF. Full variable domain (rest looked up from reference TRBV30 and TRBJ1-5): SQTIHQWPATLVQPVGSPLSLECTVEGTSNPNLYWYRQAAGRGLQLLFYSVGIGQISSEVPQNLSASRPQDRQFILSSKKLLLSDSGFYLCAWSVGDGQPQHFGDGTRLSIL.

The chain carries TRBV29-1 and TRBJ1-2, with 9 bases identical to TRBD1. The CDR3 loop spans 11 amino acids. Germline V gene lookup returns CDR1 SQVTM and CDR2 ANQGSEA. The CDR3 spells CSAPDRGGYTF. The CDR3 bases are TGCAGTGCTCCGGACAGGGGAGGCTACACCTTC.

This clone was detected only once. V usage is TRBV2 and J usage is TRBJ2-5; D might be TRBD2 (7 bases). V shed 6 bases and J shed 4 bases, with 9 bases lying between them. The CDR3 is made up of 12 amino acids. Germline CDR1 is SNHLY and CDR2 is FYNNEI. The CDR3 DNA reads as TGTGCCAGCAGCGGGGGGCGAGAGACCCAGTACTTC. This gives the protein CASSGGRETQYF.